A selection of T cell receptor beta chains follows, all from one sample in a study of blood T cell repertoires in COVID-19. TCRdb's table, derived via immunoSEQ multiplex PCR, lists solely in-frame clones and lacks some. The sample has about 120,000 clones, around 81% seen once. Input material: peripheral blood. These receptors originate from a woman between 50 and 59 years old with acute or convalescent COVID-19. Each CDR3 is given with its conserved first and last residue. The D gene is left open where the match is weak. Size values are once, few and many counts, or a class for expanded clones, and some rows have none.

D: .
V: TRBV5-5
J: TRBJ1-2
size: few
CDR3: CASSLEESRGYTF
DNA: TGTGCCAGCAGCTTGGAGGAGAGCCGCGGCTACACCTTC

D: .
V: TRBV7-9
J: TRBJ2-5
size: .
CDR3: CASSARLVQETQYF
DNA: TGTGCCAGCAGCGCCAGACTAGTTCAAGAGACCCAGTACTTC

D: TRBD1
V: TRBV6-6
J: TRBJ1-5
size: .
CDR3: CASTHQGERSNQPQHF
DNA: TGTGCCAGCACCCATCAGGGGGAAAGAAGCAATCAGCCCCAGCATTTT

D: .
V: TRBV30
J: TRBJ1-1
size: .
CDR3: CAWSPSGTEAFF
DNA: TGTGCCTGGAGTCCATCAGGAACTGAAGCTTTCTTT

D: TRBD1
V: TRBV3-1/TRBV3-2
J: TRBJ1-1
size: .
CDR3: CASSLDRGGTEAFF
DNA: TGTGCCAGCAGCCTGGACAGGGGGGGCACTGAAGCTTTCTTT

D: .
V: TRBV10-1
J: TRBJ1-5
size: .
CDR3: CASSDSREQPQHF
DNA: TGCGCCAGCAGTGATTCTCGGGAACAGCCCCAGCATTTT

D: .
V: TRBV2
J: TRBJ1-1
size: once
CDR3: CASTLTRGENTEAFF
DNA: TGTGCCAGCACCCTAACCCGGGGGGAGAACACTGAAGCTTTCTTT

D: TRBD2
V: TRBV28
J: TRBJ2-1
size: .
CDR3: CASSQTSGFYNEQFF
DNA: TGTGCCAGCAGTCAGACTAGCGGATTCTACAATGAGCAGTTCTTC

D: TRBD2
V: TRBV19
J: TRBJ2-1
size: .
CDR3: CASSIAAGGGQFF
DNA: TGTGCCAGTAGTATAGCCGCGGGAGGTGGCCAGTTCTTC

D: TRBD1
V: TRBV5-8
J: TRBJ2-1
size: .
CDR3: CASSPDRGVMNEQFF
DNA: TGTGCCAGCAGCCCGGACAGGGGGGTAATGAATGAGCAGTTCTTC

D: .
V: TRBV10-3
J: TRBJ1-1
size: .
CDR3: CAISPGLMNTEAFF
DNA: TGTGCCATCAGTCCGGGACTTATGAACACTGAAGCTTTCTTT

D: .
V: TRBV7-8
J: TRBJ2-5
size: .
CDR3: CASSLEIVKGETQYF
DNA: TGTGCCAGCAGCTTGGAGATTGTTAAGGGGGAGACCCAGTACTTC